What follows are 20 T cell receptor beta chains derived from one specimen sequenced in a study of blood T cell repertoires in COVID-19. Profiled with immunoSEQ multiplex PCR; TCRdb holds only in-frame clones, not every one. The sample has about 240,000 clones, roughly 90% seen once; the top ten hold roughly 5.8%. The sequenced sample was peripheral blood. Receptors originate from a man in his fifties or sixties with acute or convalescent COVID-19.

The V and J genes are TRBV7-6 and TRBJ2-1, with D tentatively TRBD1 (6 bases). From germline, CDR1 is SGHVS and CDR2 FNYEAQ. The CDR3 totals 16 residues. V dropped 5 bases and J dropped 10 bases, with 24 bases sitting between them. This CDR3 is CASSILVRTAQTEQFF. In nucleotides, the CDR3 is TGTGCCAGCAGCATTCTGGTCAGGACAGCACAAACCGAGCAGTTCTTC. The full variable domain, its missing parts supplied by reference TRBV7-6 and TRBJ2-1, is GAGVSQSPRYKVTKRGQDVALRCDPISGHVSLYWYRQALGQGPEFLTYFNYEAQQDKSGLPNDRFSAERPEGSISTLTIQRTEQRDSAMYRCASSILVRTAQTEQFFGPGTRLTVL.

CDR3 residues: CATSALGQGDTDTQYF. CDR3 DNA sequence: TGTGCCACCAGTGCCCTAGGACAGGGAGACACAGATACGCAGTATTTT. The chain combines TRBV24-1 with TRBJ2-3; 8 bases line up with TRBD1. The CDR3 is 16 amino acids. Losses at the gene ends were 5 bases for V and 2 bases for J; bases not matched to a gene: 8. Germline CDR1 reads KGHDR; CDR2 reads SFDVKD.

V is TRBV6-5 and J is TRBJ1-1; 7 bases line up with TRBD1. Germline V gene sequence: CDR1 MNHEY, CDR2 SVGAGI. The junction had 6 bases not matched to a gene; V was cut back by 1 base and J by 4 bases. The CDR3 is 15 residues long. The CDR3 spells CASSYYNRGSTEAFF. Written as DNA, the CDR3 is TGTGCCAGCAGTTACTATAACAGGGGCTCCACTGAAGCTTTCTTT.

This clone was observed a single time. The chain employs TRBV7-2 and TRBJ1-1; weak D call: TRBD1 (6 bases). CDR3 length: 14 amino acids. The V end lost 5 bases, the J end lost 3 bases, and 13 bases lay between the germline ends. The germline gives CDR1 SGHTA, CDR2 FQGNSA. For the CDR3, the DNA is TGTGCCAGCAGCCCCGTGGGGGCCGACACTGAAGCTTTCTTT. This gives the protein CASSPVGADTEAFF.

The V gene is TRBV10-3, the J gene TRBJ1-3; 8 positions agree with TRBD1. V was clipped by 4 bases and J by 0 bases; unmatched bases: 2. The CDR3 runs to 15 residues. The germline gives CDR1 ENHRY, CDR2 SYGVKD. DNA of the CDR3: TGTGCCATCAGTGTTGGACAGGGCTCTGGAAACACCATATATTTT. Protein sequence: CAISVGQGSGNTIYF.

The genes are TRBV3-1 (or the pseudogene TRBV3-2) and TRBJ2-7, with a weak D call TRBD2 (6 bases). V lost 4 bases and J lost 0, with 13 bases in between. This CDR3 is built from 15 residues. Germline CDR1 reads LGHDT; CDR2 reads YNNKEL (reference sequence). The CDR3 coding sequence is TGTGCCAGCAGCCCCGGGACTCGCACCTCCTACGAGCAGTACTTC. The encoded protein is CASSPGTRTSYEQYF.

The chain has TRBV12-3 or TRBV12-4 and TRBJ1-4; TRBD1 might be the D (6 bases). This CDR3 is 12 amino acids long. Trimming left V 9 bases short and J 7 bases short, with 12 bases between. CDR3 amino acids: CASNREGEKLFF. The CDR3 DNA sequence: TGTGCCAGTAACAGGGAGGGTGAAAAACTGTTTTTT.

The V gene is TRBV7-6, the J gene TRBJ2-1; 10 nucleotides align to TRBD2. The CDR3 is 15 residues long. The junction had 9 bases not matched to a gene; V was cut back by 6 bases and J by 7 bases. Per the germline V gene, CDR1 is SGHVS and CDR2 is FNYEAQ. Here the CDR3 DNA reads TGTGCCAGCAGTCGAAATAGCGGGAGGCTTAATGAGCAGTTCTTC. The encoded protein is CASSRNSGRLNEQFF.

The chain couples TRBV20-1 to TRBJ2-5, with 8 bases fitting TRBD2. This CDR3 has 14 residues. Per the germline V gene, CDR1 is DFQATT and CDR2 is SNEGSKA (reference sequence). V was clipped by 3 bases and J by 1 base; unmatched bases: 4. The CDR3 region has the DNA TGCAGTGCTAGTAAAGCGGGAGCCCAAGAGACCCAGTACTTC. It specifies CSASKAGAQETQYF.

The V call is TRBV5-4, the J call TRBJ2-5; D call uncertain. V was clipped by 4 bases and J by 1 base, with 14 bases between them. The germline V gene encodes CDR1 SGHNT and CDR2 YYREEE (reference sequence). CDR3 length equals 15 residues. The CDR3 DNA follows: TGTGCCAGCAGCGCACTACACGAGGCCCAAGAGACCCAGTACTTC. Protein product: CASSALHEAQETQYF.

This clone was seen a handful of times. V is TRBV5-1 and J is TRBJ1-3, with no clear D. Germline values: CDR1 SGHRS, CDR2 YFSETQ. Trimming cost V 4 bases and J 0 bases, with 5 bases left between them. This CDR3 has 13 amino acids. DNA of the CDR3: TGCGCCAGCAGCCCGGGCTCTGGAAACACCATATATTTT. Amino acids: CASSPGSGNTIYF.

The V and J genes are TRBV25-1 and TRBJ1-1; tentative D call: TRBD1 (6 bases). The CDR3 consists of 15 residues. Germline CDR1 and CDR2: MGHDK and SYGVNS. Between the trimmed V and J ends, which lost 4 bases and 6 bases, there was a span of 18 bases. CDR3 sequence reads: CASSAKTGRYAEAFF. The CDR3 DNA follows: TGTGCCAGCAGTGCAAAAACAGGGCGGTACGCTGAAGCTTTCTTT.

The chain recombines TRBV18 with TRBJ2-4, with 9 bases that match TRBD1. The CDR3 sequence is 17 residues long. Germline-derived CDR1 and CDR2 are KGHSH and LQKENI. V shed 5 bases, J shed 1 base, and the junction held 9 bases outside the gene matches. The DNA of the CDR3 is TGTGCCAGCTCAGCACTCCCCGGGACAGGGGCCAAAAACATTCAGTACTTC. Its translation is CASSALPGTGAKNIQYF.

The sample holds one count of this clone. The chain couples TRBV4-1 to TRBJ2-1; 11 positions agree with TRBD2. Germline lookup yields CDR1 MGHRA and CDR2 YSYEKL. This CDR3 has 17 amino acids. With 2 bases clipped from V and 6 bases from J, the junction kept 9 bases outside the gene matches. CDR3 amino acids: CASSQRPTSGRLNEQFF. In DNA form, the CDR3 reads TGCGCCAGCAGCCAAAGGCCAACTAGCGGGAGACTCAATGAGCAGTTCTTC.

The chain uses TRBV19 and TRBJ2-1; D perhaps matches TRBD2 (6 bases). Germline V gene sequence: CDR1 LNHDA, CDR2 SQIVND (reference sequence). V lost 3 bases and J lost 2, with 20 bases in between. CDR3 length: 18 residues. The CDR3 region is CASSISTRRISPYNEQFF. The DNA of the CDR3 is TGTGCCAGTAGTATTTCGACTAGGAGGATTAGTCCCTACAATGAGCAGTTCTTC.

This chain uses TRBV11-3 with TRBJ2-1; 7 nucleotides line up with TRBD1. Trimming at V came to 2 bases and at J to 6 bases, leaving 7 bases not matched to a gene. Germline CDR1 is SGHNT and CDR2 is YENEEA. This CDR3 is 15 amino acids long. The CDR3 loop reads CASSLFRGGVNEQFF. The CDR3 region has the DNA TGTGCCAGCAGCTTATTTCGAGGGGGCGTCAATGAGCAGTTCTTC.

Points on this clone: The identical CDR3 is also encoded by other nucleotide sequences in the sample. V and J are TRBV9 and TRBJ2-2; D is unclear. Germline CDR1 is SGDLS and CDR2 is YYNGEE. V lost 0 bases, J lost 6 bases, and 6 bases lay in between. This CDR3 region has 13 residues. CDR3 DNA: TGTGCCAGCAGCGTAGTGTCCGCCGGGGAGCTGTTTTTT. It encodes CASSVVSAGELFF.

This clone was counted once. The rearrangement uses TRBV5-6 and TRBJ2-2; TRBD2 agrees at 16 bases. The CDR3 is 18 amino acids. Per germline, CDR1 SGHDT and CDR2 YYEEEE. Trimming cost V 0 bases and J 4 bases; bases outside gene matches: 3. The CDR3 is CASSLAGTSGRVTGELFF. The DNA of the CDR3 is TGTGCCAGCAGCTTGGCCGGGACTAGCGGGAGGGTCACCGGGGAGCTGTTTTTT.

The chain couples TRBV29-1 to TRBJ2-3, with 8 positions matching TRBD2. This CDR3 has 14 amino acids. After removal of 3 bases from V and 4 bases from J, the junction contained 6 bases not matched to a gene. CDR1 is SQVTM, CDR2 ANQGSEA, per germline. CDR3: CSVDAGGDSDTQYF. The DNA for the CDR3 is TGCAGCGTTGACGCCGGGGGGGATTCAGATACGCAGTATTTT.

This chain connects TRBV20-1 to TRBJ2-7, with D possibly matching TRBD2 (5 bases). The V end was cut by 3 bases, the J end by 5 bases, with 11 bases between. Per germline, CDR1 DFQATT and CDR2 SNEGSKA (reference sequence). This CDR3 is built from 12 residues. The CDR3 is CSASLGRNEQYF. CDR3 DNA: TGCAGTGCTAGTCTGGGGAGAAACGAGCAGTACTTC.